The subject of this entry is one TCR beta chain. The target antigen is unknown. Carrying UMI labels, the TRB cDNA libraries were prepared through 5' RACE. TCRdb reprocessed the 5' RACE reads and reports one entry per CDR3 protein, with no DNA. The sample has some 47,000 distinct CDR3 sequences. These data come from a study of CXCR3-negative and CXCR3-positive naive CD8 T cells. Findings and caveats of the study: Comparison of naive cells showed more hydrophobic TRB CDR3s in CXCR3-positive than in CXCR3-negative naive cells.

The receptor comes from a human donor in good health. Some clones in this sample may be carry-over from other donors' samples. Sequenced material: naive CXCR3+ CD8+ T cells from blood. Noted subset: CD45RO-CCR7+CD27+CD95- naive CD8+ T cells expressing CXCR3 (TNR3+).

CDR3 protein: CASSSLYRTLHF. This chain uses TRBV5-4 with TRBJ1-6. The CDR3 sequence is 12 residues long. Germline CDR1 is SGHNT and CDR2 is YYREEE (reference sequence).